The clone carrying this T cell receptor (beta chain) was seen ten or more times. Its antigen is unidentified. The sample comes from a study of T cell repertoires in cytomegalovirus infection. Study details: Shared public TCR beta signatures pointed to both CMV infection and a matching HLA type.

CDR3 size: 19 residues. CDR1 is SGHTA and CDR2 is FQGNSA in the germline V gene. V lost 4 bases, J lost 2 bases, and 9 bases stayed unmatched. The study's findings and limits: The cumulative frequency of public TCR beta families identified carriers of CMV plus the relevant HLA.

TCRdb redid the calling of the reads with MiXCR, one entry per CDR3 protein. The sample yields some 300,000 distinct CDR3 sequences, roughly a sixth seen once. This clonotype was sampled from a human donor in good health (CMV status not recorded). Some clones in this sample may be carry-over from other donors' samples. Source material: PBMCs. The chain recombines TRBV7-2 with TRBJ2-6, with 12 nucleotides matching TRBD1. CDR3 in amino acids: CASSSTPGQGAPGANVLTF. DNA of the CDR3: TGTGCCAGCAGCTCTACCCCGGGACAGGGGGCTCCTGGGGCCAACGTCCTGACTTTC.